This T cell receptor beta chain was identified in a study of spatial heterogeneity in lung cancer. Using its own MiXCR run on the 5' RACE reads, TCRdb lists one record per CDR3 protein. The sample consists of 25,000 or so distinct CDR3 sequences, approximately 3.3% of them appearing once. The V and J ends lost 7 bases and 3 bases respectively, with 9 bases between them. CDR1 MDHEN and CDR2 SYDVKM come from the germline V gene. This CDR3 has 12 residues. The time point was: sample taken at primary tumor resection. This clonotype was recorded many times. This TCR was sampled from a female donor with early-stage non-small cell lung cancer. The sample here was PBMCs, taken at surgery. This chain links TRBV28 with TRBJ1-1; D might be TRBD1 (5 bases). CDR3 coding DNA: TGTGCCAGCACTGGGGGGTACACTGAAGCTTTCTTT. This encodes CASTGGYTEAFF.